Below, 6 T cell receptor beta chains from the same sample are listed, as sequenced in a study of cytomegalovirus exposure and HLA in healthy donors. Use of 60 Vbeta and 13 Jbeta primers characterized the PCR. Using immunoSEQ multiplex PCR, the repertoire was profiled, and TCRdb retains in-frame clones only, with some absent. The sample includes about 110,000 clones, less than 75% of them seen just once. Sequencing was carried out using PBMCs. Receptors originate from a man aged 40-55 years in good health and CMV-seropositive.

This clone was seen only once. The chain combines TRBV7-9 with TRBJ2-5, with D possibly TRBD2 on 6 matching bases. The CDR3 loop spans 15 amino acids. V lost 5 bases, J lost 2 bases, and 15 bases lay in between. Germline V gene sequence: CDR1 SEHNR, CDR2 FQNEAQ (reference sequence). The CDR3 DNA is TGTGCCAGCAGCCCCTGGGTAGCGGAACAAGAGACCCAGTACTTC. Amino acid sequence: CASSPWVAEQETQYF.

The chain carries TRBV2 and TRBJ1-3, with TRBD1 matching 7 bases. This CDR3 contains 16 residues. Germline V gene data show CDR1 as SNHLY and CDR2 as FYNNEI. V was clipped by 1 base and J by 0 bases; unmatched bases: 3. DNA for the CDR3: TGTGCCAGCAGTGAAGTTACAGGGGACTCTGGAAACACCATATATTTT. It codes for CASSEVTGDSGNTIYF.

The chain recombines TRBV19 with TRBJ1-2, with D tentatively TRBD1 (5 bases). This CDR3 is built from 13 residues. Trimming left V 2 bases short and J 5 bases short, with 9 bases between. Germline V gene lookup returns CDR1 LNHDA and CDR2 SQIVND (reference sequence). The chain's CDR3 is CASSIKSGYGYTF. The CDR3, as DNA: TGTGCCAGTAGTATAAAGTCAGGGTATGGCTACACCTTC.

The rearrangement uses TRBV7-9 and TRBJ1-1; 8 bases fit TRBD1. Trimming took 5 bases from V and 4 from J; bases not matched to a gene: 6. Germline CDR1 and CDR2: SEHNR and FQNEAQ (reference sequence). The CDR3 length is 14 residues. CDR3 bases: TGTGCCAGCAGCACCGGACAGGGTGGCACTGAAGCTTTCTTT. Residues: CASSTGQGGTEAFF.

This clone showed up just a few times. The chain couples TRBV27 to TRBJ2-3; 12 positions match TRBD2. The CDR3 is 15 amino acids. Germline V lookup: CDR1 MNHEY, CDR2 SMNVEV (reference sequence). V lost 7 bases and J lost 4; bases outside the gene matches: 6. CDR3 nucleotides: TGTGCCAGCATAGGGCTAGCGGGAGGGCCAGATACGCAGTATTTT. It encodes CASIGLAGGPDTQYF.

The chain is built from TRBV19 and TRBJ1-1; D might be TRBD1 (5 bases). The CDR3 is 12 residues long. The germline V gene has CDR1 LNHDA and CDR2 SQIVND (reference sequence). The V gene lost 7 bases and the J gene lost 4 bases, with 10 bases spanning the gap. The CDR3 DNA follows: TGTGCCAGTACCTACGGGGGCACTGAAGCTTTCTTT. Translating it yields CASTYGGTEAFF.